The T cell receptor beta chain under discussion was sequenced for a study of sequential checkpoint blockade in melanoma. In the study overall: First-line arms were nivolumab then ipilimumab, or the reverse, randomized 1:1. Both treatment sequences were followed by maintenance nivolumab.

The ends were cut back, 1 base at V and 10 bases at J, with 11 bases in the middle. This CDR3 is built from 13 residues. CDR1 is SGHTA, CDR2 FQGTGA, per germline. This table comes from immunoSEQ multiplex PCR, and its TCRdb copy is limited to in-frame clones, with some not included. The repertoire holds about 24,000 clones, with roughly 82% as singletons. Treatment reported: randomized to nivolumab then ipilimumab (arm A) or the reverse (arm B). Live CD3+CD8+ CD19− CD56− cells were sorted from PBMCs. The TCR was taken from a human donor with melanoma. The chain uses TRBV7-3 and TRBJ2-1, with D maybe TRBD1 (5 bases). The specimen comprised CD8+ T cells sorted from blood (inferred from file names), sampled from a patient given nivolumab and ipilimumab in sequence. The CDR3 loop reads CASSLNGAAEQFF. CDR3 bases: TGTGCCAGCAGCTTAAATGGGGCCGCCGAGCAGTTCTTC.